The clone carrying this T cell receptor (beta chain) has more than one count but fewer than ten. TCRdb reprocessed the 5' RACE reads via MiXCR and lists one record per CDR3 protein. The sample consists of fewer than 450,000 distinct CDR3 sequences, approximately 30% of them appearing once. This sample was taken from a study of identical twins' blood T cells. Sequencing used PBMCs. The receptor comes from a woman aged 18 to 55 in good health.

CDR3 residues: CASSYDGAGETGELFF. CDR3 DNA sequence: TGTGCCAGCAGTTACGACGGCGCAGGGGAAACCGGGGAGCTGTTTTTT. The chain combines TRBV6-5 with TRBJ2-2; TRBD1 is a possible D gene (6 bases). The V end lost 2 bases, the J end lost 5 bases, and 15 bases lay between the germline ends. This CDR3 comprises 16 residues. Per germline, CDR1 MNHEY and CDR2 SVGAGI.